The 17 T cell receptor beta chains below all came from one sample that was sequenced in a study of low-dose radiotherapy and immunotherapy resistance in tumors. Alpha and beta chains were covered, as first-strand cDNA relied on TRAV- and TRBV-specific primers. TCRs were put through approximately 20 PCR cycles of amplification with Phusion. A constant-region primer and the V-primer adapter served as the primer pair. TCRdb re-called the reads with MiXCR, one entry per CDR3 protein. The data contain about 100,000 distinct CDR3 sequences, 20% of them singletons. The time point is: after trial treatment. Specified treatment: LDRT plus nivolumab, ipilimumab, low-dose cyclophosphamide and aspirin (RACIN trial). Sequenced here: PBMCs, sampled after low-dose radiotherapy plus immunotherapy. The receptors were sampled from a male donor with prostate cancer.

Comments on this clonotype: A far larger clone is a single base away, which makes a read error likely. The chain uses TRBV6-4 and TRBJ2-4; D may correspond to TRBD1 or TRBD2 (5 bases each). This CDR3 is built from 14 residues. CDR1 MRHNA and CDR2 SNTAGT come from the germline V gene. V gave up 10 bases and J gave up 12 bases, with 25 bases separating them. As DNA, the CDR3 is TGTGCCACGAGAGGGGCTGAAGGCCTGGACACTCAGTACTTC. This translates into CATRGAEGLDTQYF.

This clonotype was seen at least ten times. The chain recombines TRBV11-2 with TRBJ2-1; D call uncertain. Trimming shortened V by 6 bases and J by 9 bases, and 21 bases separated the two germline ends. The CDR3 sequence is 15 residues long. CDR1 and CDR2 (germline): SGHAT, FQNNGV. This chain's CDR3 is CASSSIRKGLGEQFF. CDR3 bases: TGTGCCAGCAGTTCGATTCGGAAGGGCCTTGGTGAGCAGTTCTTC. Based on the CDR3 plus reference TRBV11-2 and TRBJ2-1, the full variable domain is EAGVAQSPRYKIIEKRQSVAFWCNPISGHATLYWYQQILGQGPKLLIQFQNNGVVDDSQLPKDRFSAERLKGVDSTLKIQPAKLEDSAVYLCASSSIRKGLGEQFFGPGTRLTVL.

This clonotype has at least ten counts. V usage is TRBV2 and J usage is TRBJ2-7, with D unclear. Germline V CDR1 and CDR2: SNHLY, FYNNEI. This CDR3 is built from 14 residues. V dropped 6 bases and J dropped 2 bases, with 14 bases sitting between them. The CDR3 DNA reads as TGTGCCAGCAGGCCGACCTTGGGAACCTACGAGCAGTACTTC. Translating gives CASRPTLGTYEQYF.

This clonotype occurred many times. The V call is TRBV29-1, the J call TRBJ1-1, with D perhaps matching TRBD1 (5 bases). This CDR3 spans 14 amino acids. Germline CDR1 reads SQVTM; CDR2 reads ANQGSEA. Trimming removed 4 bases at V and 1 base at J, with 13 bases between. CDR3 protein: CSVGMTVGNTEAFF. CDR3 DNA sequence: TGCAGCGTTGGGATGACAGTGGGGAACACTGAAGCTTTCTTT.

This clonotype was recorded at least ten times. The chain couples TRBV30 to TRBJ2-7, with D maybe TRBD2 (6 bases). CDR1 GTSNPN and CDR2 SVGIG come from the germline V gene (reference sequence). The V gene lost 0 bases and the J gene lost 6 bases, with 12 bases spanning the gap. The CDR3 sequence is 13 residues long. CDR3 loop: CAWSVLRGGEQYF. The CDR3 nucleotides are TGTGCCTGGAGTGTACTTCGGGGAGGCGAGCAGTACTTC.

This clonotype was found many times. The rearrangement links TRBV6-5 to TRBJ2-7; the D gene is possibly TRBD2 (6 bases). Germline lookup yields CDR1 MNHEY and CDR2 SVGAGI. V lost 10 bases, J lost 0 bases, and 10 bases lay in between. This CDR3 is 12 amino acids long. The CDR3 DNA is TGTGCCACCCACGGGAGCTCCTACGAGCAGTACTTC. It encodes CATHGSSYEQYF.

This clonotype was counted ten times or more. The chain joins TRBV6-2 or TRBV6-3 to TRBJ2-7; TRBD1 aligns across 9 bases. The CDR3 covers 13 residues. Germline assignment: CDR1 MNHEY and CDR2 SVGEGT. The V gene end was trimmed by 5 bases and the J gene end by 4 bases; junction bases not matched to a gene: 3. DNA for the CDR3: TGTGCCAGCAGTGCGACAGGGGGGTACGAGCAGTACTTC. It codes for CASSATGGYEQYF.

This clonotype was counted many times. V usage is TRBV10-2 and J usage is TRBJ1-5; 7 nucleotides match TRBD1. Per germline, CDR1 WSHSY and CDR2 SAAADI. The V segment lost 6 bases and the J segment 5 bases; nucleotides outside the gene matches: 7. The length of the CDR3 is 14 residues. The CDR3 here is CASRDRELDQPQHF. The CDR3 DNA is TGCGCCAGCAGAGACAGGGAATTGGATCAGCCCCAGCATTTT.

This chain joins TRBV14 and TRBJ2-3, with 11 bases matching TRBD2. Germline-derived CDR1 and CDR2 are SGHDN and FVKESK. This CDR3 has 20 residues. With V trimmed by 1 base and J by 4 bases, 16 bases remained unmatched. CDR3 loop: CASSQVGTKLAGGRADTQYF. The CDR3 DNA follows: TGTGCCAGCAGCCAAGTTGGGACTAAGCTAGCGGGGGGCCGCGCAGATACGCAGTATTTT.

This clonotype was counted many times. V usage is TRBV4-1 and J usage is TRBJ1-1; a weak D match, TRBD1 (5 bases). The CDR3 covers 16 residues. The V gene's germline CDR1 is MGHRA and CDR2 YSYEKL. V gave up 0 bases and J gave up 0 bases, with 11 bases separating them. The CDR3 loop is CASSQEDSTLNTEAFF. The DNA for the CDR3 is TGCGCCAGCAGCCAAGAAGACAGTACTTTGAACACTGAAGCTTTCTTT.

This clonotype was observed at least ten times. The rearrangement uses TRBV12-3 or TRBV12-4 and TRBJ1-2; 8 bases map to TRBD1. The length of the CDR3 is 14 residues. Trimming cost V 2 bases and J 8 bases; bases outside gene matches: 7. CDR3 amino acids: CASSLRQGWWGYTF. CDR3 DNA: TGTGCCAGCAGTTTAAGACAGGGGTGGTGGGGCTACACCTTC.

This clonotype has a count of ten or more. This rearrangement joins TRBV19 to TRBJ1-5; D is ambiguous. The CDR3 consists of 15 residues. Per germline, CDR1 LNHDA and CDR2 SQIVND (reference sequence). V shed 2 bases and J shed 6 bases, with 14 bases lying between them. CDR3 loop: CASSIRPSIGQPQHF. CDR3 sequence (DNA): TGTGCCAGTAGTATAAGACCTTCTATCGGTCAGCCCCAGCATTTT.

The rearrangement uses TRBV5-1 and TRBJ2-1; D is uncertain. The CDR3 totals 15 residues. The ends were cut back, 2 bases at V and 8 bases at J, with 17 bases in the middle. Germline V lookup: CDR1 SGHRS, CDR2 YFSETQ. The CDR3 nucleotides read TGCGCCAGCAGCTTAGGACGGACGGCTGGGCATGAGCAGTTCTTC. Its translation: CASSLGRTAGHEQFF.

This clonotype was seen repeatedly, ten times or more. This chain joins TRBV5-6 and TRBJ1-2; 7 bases are a match to TRBD1. The CDR3 has 15 residues. The germline V gene encodes CDR1 SGHDT and CDR2 YYEEEE. The J segment lost 4 bases and the V segment lost 0 bases, leaving 6 bases of the junction unmatched. For the CDR3, the DNA is TGTGCCAGCAGCTTGGATCAGGGGGAGGCCTATGGCTACACCTTC. Encoded protein: CASSLDQGEAYGYTF.

The chain has TRBV6-5 and TRBJ1-4; tentatively, D is TRBD1 (5 bases). The germline CDR1 and CDR2 sequences are MNHEY and SVGAGI. V lost 0 bases and J lost 8, with 10 bases in between. This CDR3 is 14 amino acids long. CDR3 residues: CASSYSAGEEKLFF. CDR3 nucleotides: TGTGCCAGCAGTTACTCGGCGGGGGAGGAAAAACTGTTTTTT.

This clonotype appeared many times. The J gene is TRBJ2-3, the V gene TRBV12-3 or TRBV12-4, with a tentative D call TRBD1 (6 bases). Trimming cost V 4 bases and J 5 bases, with 7 bases left between them. The CDR3 extends over 12 amino acids. Written as DNA, the CDR3 is TGTGCCAGCAGTTCAGGGGTAGATACGCAGTATTTT. Translation: CASSSGVDTQYF.

This clonotype showed up many times. The chain employs TRBV27 and TRBJ1-4; 7 bases agree with TRBD1. This CDR3 comprises 13 residues. V dropped 6 bases and J dropped 8; count of bases not matched to a gene: 6. The germline CDR1 and CDR2 sequences are MNHEY and SMNVEV (reference sequence). DNA for the CDR3: TGTGCCAGCAGACTGACAGGGCAAGAAAAACTGTTTTTT. Protein product: CASRLTGQEKLFF.